These T cell receptor beta chains were read from a single sample in a study of lymphopenia after photon versus proton radiotherapy. Assay: immunoSEQ multiplex PCR; the TCRdb copy retains only in-frame clones and omits some. The repertoire holds 26,000 or so clones, with 81% as singletons. Specimen: peripheral blood, collected from a patient treated with photon-based radiotherapy. The receptors were gathered from a man aged 45-65 years with gastric cancer. CDR3s include the opening cysteine and the closing phenylalanine or tryptophan. The order of the fields is clone size, D gene, J gene, V gene, CDR3 protein, CDR3 DNA. D genes are given only for firm matches. The listing skips clone size in some rows; elsewhere it reads once, few, many or a size class.

>-|-|TRBJ2-3|TRBV6-4
CASSDLYTDTQYF
TGTGCCAGCAGTGACCTGTACACAGATACGCAGTATTTT
>-|-|TRBJ1-1|TRBV11-2
CASSPTTVNTEAFF
TGTGCCAGCAGCCCCACCACGGTGAACACTGAAGCTTTCTTT
>few|-|TRBJ1-1|TRBV19
CASSILNTEAFF
TGTGCCAGTAGTATCCTGAACACTGAAGCTTTCTTT
>-|-|TRBJ2-5|TRBV5-4
CASSLGLSAGPATQYF
TGTGCCAGCAGCTTGGGATTGTCGGCAGGGCCGGCGACCCAGTACTTC
>-|-|TRBJ2-7|TRBV9
CASSGDLGYEQYF
TGTGCCAGCAGCGGGGATTTGGGCTACGAGCAGTACTTC
>-|-|TRBJ2-2|TRBV29-1
CSVDGDTGELFF
TGCAGCGTTGATGGGGACACCGGGGAGCTGTTTTTT
>-|TRBD1|TRBJ2-2|TRBV5-8
CASSLSFGQGTGELFF
TGTGCCAGCAGCTTGTCTTTCGGACAGGGCACCGGGGAGCTGTTTTTT
>-|-|TRBJ2-1|TRBV30
CAWSVPPGLEQFF
TGTGCCTGGAGTGTCCCCCCAGGACTTGAGCAGTTCTTC
>-|-|TRBJ1-1|TRBV7-9
CASSLQGNTEAFF
TGTGCCAGCAGCTTACAGGGGAACACTGAAGCTTTCTTT
>-|-|TRBJ2-6|TRBV6-6
CASSLTLTAGANVLTF
TGTGCCAGCAGTTTGACCCTAACGGCCGGGGCCAACGTCCTGACTTTC
>once|TRBD2|TRBJ2-3|TRBV4-2
CASSQVLAGGTDTQYF
TGTGCCAGCAGCCAAGTACTAGCGGGGGGGACAGATACGCAGTATTTT
>-|-|TRBJ1-2|TRBV5-6
CASSLSDNYGYTF
TGTGCCAGCAGCTTATCAGATAACTATGGCTACACCTTC
>-|-|TRBJ2-2|TRBV25-1
CASQSVENTGELFF
TGTGCCAGCCAGTCCGTGGAGAACACCGGGGAGCTGTTTTTT
>-|TRBD2|TRBJ2-7|TRBV5-1
CASSLLGGMSAEQYF
TGCGCCAGCAGCTTGTTGGGGGGGATGAGCGCCGAGCAGTACTTC
>-|-|TRBJ2-3|TRBV19
CASSELVTDTQYF
TGTGCCAGTAGCGAACTAGTGACAGATACGCAGTATTTT
>-|-|TRBJ2-5|TRBV5-5
CASSLGSREGETQYF
TGTGCCAGCAGCTTGGGTAGCAGGGAAGGAGAGACCCAGTACTTC
>few|TRBD2|TRBJ2-5|TRBV9
CASSMTSGGAVGETQYF
TGTGCCAGCAGCATGACTAGCGGGGGGGCTGTAGGAGAGACCCAGTACTTC
>-|-|TRBJ1-1|TRBV5-1
CASSLVGTAGTEAFF
TGCGCCAGCAGCTTGGTAGGGACGGCGGGTACTGAAGCTTTCTTT
>once|-|TRBJ2-5|TRBV7-5
CASSLHRQETQYF
TGTGCCAGCAGCTTACACAGGCAAGAGACCCAGTACTTC
>-|-|TRBJ1-5|TRBV10-1
CASSVEEQVSNQPQHF
TGCGCCAGCAGTGTGGAGGAACAGGTTAGCAATCAGCCCCAGCATTTT
>-|-|TRBJ1-4|TRBV7-2
CASSLGVSVPPTNEKLFF
TGTGCCAGCAGCTTAGGGGTCTCCGTACCGCCAACTAATGAAAAACTGTTTTTT
>few|TRBD1|TRBJ1-6|TRBV19
CASSMGTGDNSPLHF
TGTGCCAGTAGTATGGGGACAGGGGATAATTCACCCCTCCACTTT
>-|-|TRBJ2-3|TRBV9
CASSDSGTGTDTQYF
TGTGCCAGCAGCGATAGCGGTACTGGCACAGATACGCAGTATTTT
>-|-|TRBJ1-4|TRBV19
CASSQGTSWENEKLFF
TGTGCCAGTAGTCAAGGGACTTCCTGGGAGAATGAAAAACTGTTTTTT